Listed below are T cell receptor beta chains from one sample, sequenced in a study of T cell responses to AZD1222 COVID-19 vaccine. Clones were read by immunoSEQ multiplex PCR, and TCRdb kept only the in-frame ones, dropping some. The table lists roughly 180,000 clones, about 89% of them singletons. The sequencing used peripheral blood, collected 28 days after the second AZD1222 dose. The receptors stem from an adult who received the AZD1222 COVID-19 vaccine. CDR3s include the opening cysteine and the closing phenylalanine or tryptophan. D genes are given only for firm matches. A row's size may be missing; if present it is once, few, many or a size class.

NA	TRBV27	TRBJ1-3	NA	CASSPSFSGNTIYF	TGTGCCAGCAGTCCGTCCTTCTCTGGAAACACCATATATTTT
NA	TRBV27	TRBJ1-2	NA	CASSPYWNYGYTF	TGTGCCAGCAGTCCCTACTGGAACTATGGCTACACCTTC
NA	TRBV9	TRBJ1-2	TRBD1	CASSADTGDSYGYTF	TGTGCCAGCAGCGCCGACACAGGGGACTCCTATGGCTACACCTTC
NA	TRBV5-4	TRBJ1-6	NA	CASSFRNSPLHF	TGTGCCAGCAGCTTTCGGAATTCACCCCTCCACTTT
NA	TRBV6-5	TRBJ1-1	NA	CASSYSRHFNVEAFF	TGTGCCAGCAGTTACTCGAGACATTTTAACGTTGAAGCTTTCTTT
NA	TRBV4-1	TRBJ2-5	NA	CASSQDKAGPWETQYF	TGCGCCAGCAGCCAAGATAAGGCGGGGCCCTGGGAGACCCAGTACTTC
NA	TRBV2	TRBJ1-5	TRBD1	CASSEQGGNQPQHF	TGTGCCAGCAGCGAGCAGGGGGGCAATCAGCCCCAGCATTTT
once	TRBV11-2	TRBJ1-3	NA	CASSLTPISGNTIYF	TGTGCCAGCAGCTTAACCCCGATCTCTGGAAACACCATATATTTT
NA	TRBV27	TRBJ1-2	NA	CASSSDTAGYGYTF	TGTGCCAGCAGTTCCGACACCGCCGGCTATGGCTACACCTTC
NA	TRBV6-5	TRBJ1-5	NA	CAALSGSWNNQPQHF	TGTGCCGCTCTGAGCGGTTCATGGAACAATCAGCCCCAGCATTTT
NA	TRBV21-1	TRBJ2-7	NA	CASSSDRGNEQYF	TGTGCCAGCAGCTCGGACAGGGGGAATGAGCAGTACTTC
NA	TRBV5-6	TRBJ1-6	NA	CASSLERNSPLHF	TGTGCCAGCAGCTTGGAGCGTAATTCACCCCTCCACTTT
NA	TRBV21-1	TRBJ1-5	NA	CASSPGHNQPQHF	TGTGCCAGCAGTCCGGGGCATAATCAGCCCCAGCATTTT
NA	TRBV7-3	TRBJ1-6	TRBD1	CASSLADRGSPLHF	TGTGCCAGCAGCTTAGCGGACAGGGGGTCACCCCTCCACTTT
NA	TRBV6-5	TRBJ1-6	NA	CASRPFVNSPLHF	TGTGCCAGCAGACCGTTTGTTAATTCACCCCTCCACTTT
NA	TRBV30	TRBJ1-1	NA	CAWSVRLKNTEAFF	TGTGCCTGGAGTGTCCGTCTGAAGAACACTGAAGCTTTCTTT
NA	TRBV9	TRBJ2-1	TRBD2	CASSVDLAGGLNEQFF	TGTGCCAGCAGCGTAGATCTGGCGGGGGGGTTAAATGAGCAGTTCTTC
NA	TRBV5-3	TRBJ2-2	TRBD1	CARSLADRELAGELFF	TGTGCCAGAAGCTTGGCGGACAGGGAATTGGCCGGGGAGCTGTTTTTT
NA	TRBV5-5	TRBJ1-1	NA	CASSALAGRDTEAFF	TGTGCCAGCAGCGCTCTGGCGGGGAGAGACACTGAAGCTTTCTTT
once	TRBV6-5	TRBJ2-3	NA	CASDSWGGTDTQYF	TGTGCCAGCGATTCATGGGGGGGCACAGATACGCAGTATTTT
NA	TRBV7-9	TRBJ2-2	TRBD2	CASSPYSGSKAGELFF	TGTGCCAGCAGCCCGTATAGCGGGAGTAAGGCCGGGGAGCTGTTTTTT
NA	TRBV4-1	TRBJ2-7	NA	CASSQVAGQSYEQYF	TGCGCCAGCAGCCAAGTAGCTGGACAGTCCTACGAGCAGTACTTC
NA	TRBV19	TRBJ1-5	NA	CASSISLTVRGPQHF	TGTGCCAGTAGTATAAGCTTAACGGTGAGGGGGCCCCAGCATTTT
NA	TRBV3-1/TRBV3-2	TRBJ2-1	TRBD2	CASSQARTGGLNEQFF	TGTGCCAGCAGCCAAGCCAGAACGGGAGGGTTGAATGAGCAGTTCTTC
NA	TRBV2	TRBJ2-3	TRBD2	CASSDGIAGYTQYF	TGTGCCAGCAGTGACGGAATAGCGGGCTATACGCAGTATTTT
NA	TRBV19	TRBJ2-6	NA	CASSIEASSGANVLTF	TGTGCCAGTAGTATAGAGGCTAGCTCTGGGGCCAACGTCCTGACTTTC
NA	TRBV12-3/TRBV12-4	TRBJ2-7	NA	CASSGGNYEQYF	TGTGCCAGCAGTGGAGGGAACTACGAGCAGTACTTC
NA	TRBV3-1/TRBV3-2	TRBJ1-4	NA	CASSQDFGSLATNEKLFF	TGTGCCAGCAGCCAAGATTTCGGCAGCCTTGCAACTAATGAAAAACTGTTTTTT
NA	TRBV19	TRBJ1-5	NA	CASSSLGARAAQPQHF	TGTGCCAGTAGTAGCCTGGGAGCGCGGGCAGCTCAGCCCCAGCATTTT
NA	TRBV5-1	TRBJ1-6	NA	CASSPTRVSYNSPLHF	TGCGCCAGCAGCCCCACCAGGGTGTCCTATAATTCACCCCTCCACTTT
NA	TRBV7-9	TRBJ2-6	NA	CASSVTESGANVLTF	TGTGCCAGCAGCGTGACTGAATCTGGGGCCAACGTCCTGACTTTC
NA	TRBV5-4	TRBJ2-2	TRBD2	CASSFGPSGYTGELFF	TGTGCCAGCAGCTTCGGTCCTAGCGGGTACACCGGGGAGCTGTTTTTT
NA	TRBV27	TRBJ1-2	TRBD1	CASSPLTDRATWGYTF	TGTGCCAGCAGTCCCCTAACGGACAGGGCTACTTGGGGCTACACCTTC
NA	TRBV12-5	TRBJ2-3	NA	CASGRGRYLSTDTQYF	TGTGCTAGTGGTCGAGGGAGGTACCTAAGCACAGATACGCAGTATTTT
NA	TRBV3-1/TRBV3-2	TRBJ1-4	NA	CASSQRITNEKLFF	TGTGCCAGCAGCCAGAGGATAACTAATGAAAAACTGTTTTTT
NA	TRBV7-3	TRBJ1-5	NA	CASSLDSNQPQHF	TGTGCCAGCAGCTTGGATAGCAATCAGCCCCAGCATTTT
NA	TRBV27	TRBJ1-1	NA	CASSRHNLNTEAFF	TGTGCCAGCAGCAGACATAATTTGAACACTGAAGCTTTCTTT
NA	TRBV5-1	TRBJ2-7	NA	CASSLGSSYEQYF	TGCGCCAGCAGCTTGGGCAGCTCCTACGAGCAGTACTTC
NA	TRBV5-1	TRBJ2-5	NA	CASSLAGPLRETQYF	TGCGCCAGCAGCTTGGCCGGGCCGTTAAGAGAGACCCAGTACTTC
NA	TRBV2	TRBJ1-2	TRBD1	CASSGTRTGVGSNYGYTF	TGTGCCAGCAGTGGTACACGAACAGGGGTGGGTTCTAACTATGGCTACACCTTC
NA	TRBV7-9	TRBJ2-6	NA	CASSLARGPGANVLTF	TGTGCCAGCAGCTTAGCCAGGGGCCCTGGGGCCAACGTCCTGACTTTC
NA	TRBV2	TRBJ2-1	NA	CASYQTSNEQFF	TGTGCCAGCTATCAGACTAGCAATGAGCAGTTCTTC
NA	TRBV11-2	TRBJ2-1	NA	CASTNPGRGNEQFF	TGTGCCAGCACCAATCCCGGGCGGGGCAATGAGCAGTTCTTC
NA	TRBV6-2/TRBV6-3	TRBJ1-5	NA	CASSYGGSNQPQHF	TGTGCCAGCAGTTACGGGGGGTCGAATCAGCCCCAGCATTTT
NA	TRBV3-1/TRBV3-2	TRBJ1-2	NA	CASSQASTVRHYGYTF	TGTGCCAGCAGCCAAGCTTCAACAGTCCGACACTATGGCTACACCTTC
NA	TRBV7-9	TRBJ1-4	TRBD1	CASSFWTGGEKLFF	TGTGCCAGCAGCTTCTGGACAGGGGGTGAAAAACTGTTTTTT
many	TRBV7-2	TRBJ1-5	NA	CASSSYRGNQPQHF	TGTGCCAGCAGCTCCTACAGGGGCAATCAGCCCCAGCATTTT
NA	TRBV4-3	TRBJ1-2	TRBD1	CASSRTGTGYYGYTF	TGCGCCAGCAGCCGGACCGGGACAGGTTACTATGGCTACACCTTC
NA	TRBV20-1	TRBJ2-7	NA	CSASLGSYEQYF	TGCAGTGCTAGTTTGGGGTCCTACGAGCAGTACTTC
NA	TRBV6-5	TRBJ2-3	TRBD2	CASSLGSAGGDTQYF	TGTGCCAGCAGTTTGGGTTCGGCGGGGGGGGATACGCAGTATTTT
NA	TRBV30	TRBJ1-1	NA	CAWDINTEAFF	TGTGCCTGGGATATCAACACTGAAGCTTTCTTT